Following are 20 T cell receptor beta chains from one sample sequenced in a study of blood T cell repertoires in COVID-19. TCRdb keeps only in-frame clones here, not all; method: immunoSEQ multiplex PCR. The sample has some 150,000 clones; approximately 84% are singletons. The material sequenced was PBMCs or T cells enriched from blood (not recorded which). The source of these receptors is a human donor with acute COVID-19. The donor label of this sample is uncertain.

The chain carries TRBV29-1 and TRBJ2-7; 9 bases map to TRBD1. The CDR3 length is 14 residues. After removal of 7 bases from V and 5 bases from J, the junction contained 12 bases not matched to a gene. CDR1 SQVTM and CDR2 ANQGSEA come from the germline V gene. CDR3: CSGGQGLEENEQYF. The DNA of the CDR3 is TGCAGCGGAGGACAGGGGTTAGAGGAAAACGAGCAGTACTTC.

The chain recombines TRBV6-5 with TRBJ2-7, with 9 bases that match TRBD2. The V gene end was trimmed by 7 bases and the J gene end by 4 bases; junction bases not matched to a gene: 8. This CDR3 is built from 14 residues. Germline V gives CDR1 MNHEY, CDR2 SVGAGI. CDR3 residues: CASKPGLASYEQYF. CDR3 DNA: TGTGCCAGCAAACCGGGACTAGCTTCATACGAGCAGTACTTC.

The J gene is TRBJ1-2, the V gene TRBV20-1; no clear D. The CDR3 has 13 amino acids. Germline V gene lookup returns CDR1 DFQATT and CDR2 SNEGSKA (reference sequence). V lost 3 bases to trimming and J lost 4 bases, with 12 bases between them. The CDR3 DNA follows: TGCAGTGCTAGTTTGGAGTTTGGCTATGGCTACACCTTC. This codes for CSASLEFGYGYTF.

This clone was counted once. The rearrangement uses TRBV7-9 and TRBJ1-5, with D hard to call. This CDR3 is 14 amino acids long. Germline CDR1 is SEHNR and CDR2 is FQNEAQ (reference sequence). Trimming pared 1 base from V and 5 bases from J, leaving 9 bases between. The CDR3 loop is CASSLGSGYQPQHF. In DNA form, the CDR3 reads TGTGCCAGCAGCTTAGGGTCAGGCTATCAGCCCCAGCATTTT. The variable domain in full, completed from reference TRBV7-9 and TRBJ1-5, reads DTGVSQNPRHKITKRGQNVTFRCDPISEHNRLYWYRQTLGQGPEFLTYFQNEAQLEKSRLLSDRFSAERPKGSFSTLEIQRTEQGDSAMYLCASSLGSGYQPQHFGDGTRLSIL.

CDR3 residues: CASSVDLAGARGETQYF. As DNA, the CDR3 is TGTGCCAGCAGCGTAGATCTAGCGGGGGCCCGGGGAGAGACCCAGTACTTC. The rearrangement joins TRBV9 to TRBJ2-5; 10 nucleotides agree with TRBD2. V shed 0 bases and J 4 bases; nucleotides not matched to a gene: 9. Germline assignment: CDR1 SGDLS and CDR2 YYNGEE. The CDR3 runs 17 residues.

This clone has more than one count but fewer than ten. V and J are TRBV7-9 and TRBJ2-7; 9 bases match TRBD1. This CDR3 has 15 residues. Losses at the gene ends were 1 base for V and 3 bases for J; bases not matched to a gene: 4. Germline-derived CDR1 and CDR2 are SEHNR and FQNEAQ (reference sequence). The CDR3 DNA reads TGTGCCAGCAGCTTAGGACAGGGGGTTAACTACGAGCAGTACTTC. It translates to CASSLGQGVNYEQYF. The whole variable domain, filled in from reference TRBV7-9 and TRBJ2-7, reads DTGVSQNPRHKITKRGQNVTFRCDPISEHNRLYWYRQTLGQGPEFLTYFQNEAQLEKSRLLSDRFSAERPKGSFSTLEIQRTEQGDSAMYLCASSLGQGVNYEQYFGPGTRLTVT.

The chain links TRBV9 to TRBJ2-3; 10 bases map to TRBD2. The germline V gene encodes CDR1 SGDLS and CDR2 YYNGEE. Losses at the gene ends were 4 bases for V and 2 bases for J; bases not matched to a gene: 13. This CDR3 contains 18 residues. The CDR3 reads CASSLLAGGPTFTDTQYF. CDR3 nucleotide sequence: TGTGCCAGCAGCCTTTTAGCGGGGGGACCCACGTTCACAGATACGCAGTATTTT.

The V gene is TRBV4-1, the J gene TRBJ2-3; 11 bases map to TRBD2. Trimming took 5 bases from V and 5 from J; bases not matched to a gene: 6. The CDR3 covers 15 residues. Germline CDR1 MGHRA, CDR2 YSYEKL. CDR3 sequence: CASSFFSGGGDTQYF. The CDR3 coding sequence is TGCGCCAGCAGCTTTTTTAGCGGGGGGGGAGATACGCAGTATTTT.

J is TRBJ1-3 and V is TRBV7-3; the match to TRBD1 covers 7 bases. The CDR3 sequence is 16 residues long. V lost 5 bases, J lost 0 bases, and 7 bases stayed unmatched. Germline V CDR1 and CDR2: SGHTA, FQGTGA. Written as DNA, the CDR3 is TGTGCCAGCAGCCCCCGCCCAGGGGGCTCTGGAAACACCATATATTTT. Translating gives CASSPRPGGSGNTIYF.

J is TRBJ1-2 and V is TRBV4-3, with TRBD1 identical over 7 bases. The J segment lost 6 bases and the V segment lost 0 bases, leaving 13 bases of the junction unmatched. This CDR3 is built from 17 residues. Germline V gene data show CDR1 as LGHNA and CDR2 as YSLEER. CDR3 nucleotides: TGCGCCAGCAGCCAAGATCCCAGGTTGACAGGGATGGATGGCTACACCTTC. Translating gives CASSQDPRLTGMDGYTF.

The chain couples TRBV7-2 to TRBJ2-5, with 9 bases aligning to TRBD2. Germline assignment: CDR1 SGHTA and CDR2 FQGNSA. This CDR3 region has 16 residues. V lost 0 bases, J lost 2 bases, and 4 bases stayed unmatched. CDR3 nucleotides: TGTGCCAGCAGCTTAGCCCCAGCGGGGGGACAAGAGACCCAGTACTTC. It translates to CASSLAPAGGQETQYF.

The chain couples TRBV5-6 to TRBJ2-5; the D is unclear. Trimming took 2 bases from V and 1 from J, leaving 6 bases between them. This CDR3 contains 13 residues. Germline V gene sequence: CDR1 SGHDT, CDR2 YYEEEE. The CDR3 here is CASSLVSQETQYF. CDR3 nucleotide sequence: TGTGCCAGCAGCTTAGTCAGCCAAGAGACCCAGTACTTC.

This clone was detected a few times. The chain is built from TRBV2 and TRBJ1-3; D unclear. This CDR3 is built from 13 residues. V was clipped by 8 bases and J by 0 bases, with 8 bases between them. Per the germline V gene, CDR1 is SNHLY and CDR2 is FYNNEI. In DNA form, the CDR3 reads TGTGCCAGCCAACAAAACTCTGGAAACACCATATATTTT. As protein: CASQQNSGNTIYF.

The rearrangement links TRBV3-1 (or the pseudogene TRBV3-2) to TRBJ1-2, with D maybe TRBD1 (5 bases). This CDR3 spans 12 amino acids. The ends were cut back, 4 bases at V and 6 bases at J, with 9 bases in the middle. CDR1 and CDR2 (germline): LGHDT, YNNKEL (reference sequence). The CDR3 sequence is CASSLDNHGYTF. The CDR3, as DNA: TGTGCCAGCAGCCTGGACAACCATGGCTACACCTTC.

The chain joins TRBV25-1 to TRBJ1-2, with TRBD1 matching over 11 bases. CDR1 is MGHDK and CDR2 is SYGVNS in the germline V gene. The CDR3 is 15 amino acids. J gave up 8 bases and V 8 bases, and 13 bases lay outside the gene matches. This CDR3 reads CASRPKGQGVGGYTF. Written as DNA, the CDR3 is TGTGCCAGCCGACCCAAGGGACAGGGGGTAGGGGGCTACACCTTC.

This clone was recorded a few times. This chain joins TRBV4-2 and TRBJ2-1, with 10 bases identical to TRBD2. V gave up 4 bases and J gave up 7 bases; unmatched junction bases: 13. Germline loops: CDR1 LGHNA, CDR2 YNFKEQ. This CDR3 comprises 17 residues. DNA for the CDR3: TGTGCCAGCAGCCCCATAACCAGCGGGGGGGCCTTGAATGAGCAGTTCTTC. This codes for CASSPITSGGALNEQFF.

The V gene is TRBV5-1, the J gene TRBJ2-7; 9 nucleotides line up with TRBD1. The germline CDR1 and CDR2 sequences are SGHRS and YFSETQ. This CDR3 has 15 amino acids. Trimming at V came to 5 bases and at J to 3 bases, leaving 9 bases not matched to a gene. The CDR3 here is CASRSSGTGNYEQYF. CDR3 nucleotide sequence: TGCGCCAGCAGATCCTCCGGGACAGGGAACTACGAGCAGTACTTC.

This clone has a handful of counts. CDR3 amino acids: CARSIRAGELFF. The CDR3 bases are TGTGCCAGAAGTATCAGGGCCGGGGAGCTGTTTTTT. This sequence joins TRBV12-3 or TRBV12-4 and TRBJ2-2; D is perhaps TRBD1 (5 bases). This CDR3 has 12 amino acids. V was trimmed by 9 bases and J by 6 bases, leaving 11 bases between them.

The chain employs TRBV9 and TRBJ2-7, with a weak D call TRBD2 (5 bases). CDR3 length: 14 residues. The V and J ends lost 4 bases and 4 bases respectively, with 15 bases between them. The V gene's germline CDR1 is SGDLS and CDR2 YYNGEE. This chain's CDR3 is CASSRTSLAYEQYF. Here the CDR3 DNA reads TGTGCCAGCAGCCGTACTAGTTTGGCATACGAGCAGTACTTC.

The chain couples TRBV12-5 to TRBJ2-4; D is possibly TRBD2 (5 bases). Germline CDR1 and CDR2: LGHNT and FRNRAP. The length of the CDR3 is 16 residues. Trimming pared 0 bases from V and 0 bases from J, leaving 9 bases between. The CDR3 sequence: CASGLVRGRAKNIQYF. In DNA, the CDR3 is TGTGCTAGTGGTTTGGTGCGTGGGAGAGCCAAAAACATTCAGTACTTC.